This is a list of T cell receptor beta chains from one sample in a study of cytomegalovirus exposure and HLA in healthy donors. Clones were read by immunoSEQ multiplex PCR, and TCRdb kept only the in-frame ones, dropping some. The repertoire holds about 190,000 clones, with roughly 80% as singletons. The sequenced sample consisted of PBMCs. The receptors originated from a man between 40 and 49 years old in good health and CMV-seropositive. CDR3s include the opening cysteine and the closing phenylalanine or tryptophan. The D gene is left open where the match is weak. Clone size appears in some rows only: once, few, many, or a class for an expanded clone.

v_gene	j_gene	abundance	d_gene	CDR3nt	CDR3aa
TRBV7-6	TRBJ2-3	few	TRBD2	TGTGCCAGCAGCTTAGACGGGGGGGTCACAGATGCGCAGTATTTT	CASSLDGGVTDAQYF
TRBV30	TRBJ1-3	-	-	TGTGCCTGGAGCTGGGGGGGCAGTGGAAACACCATATATTTT	CAWSWGGSGNTIYF
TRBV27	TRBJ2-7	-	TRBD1	TGTGCCAGCAGTTTAGAGGGGACAGGGTACCACGAGCAGTACTTC	CASSLEGTGYHEQYF
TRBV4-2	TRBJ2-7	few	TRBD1	TGTGCCAGCAGCCAAGAAGGGACAGGCCGACCAACCTACGAGCAGTACTTC	CASSQEGTGRPTYEQYF
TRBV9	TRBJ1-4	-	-	TGTGCCAGCAGCTCGGGGGACCTTAATGAAAAACTGTTTTTT	CASSSGDLNEKLFF
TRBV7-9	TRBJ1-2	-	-	TGTGCCAGCAGCGCCCCAGGAAACTATGGCTACACCTTC	CASSAPGNYGYTF
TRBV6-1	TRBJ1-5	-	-	TGTGCCAGCAGTGAACGCAGGGGTGGAGGCAATCAGCCCCAGCATTTT	CASSERRGGGNQPQHF
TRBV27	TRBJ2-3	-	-	TGTGCCAGCAGTTTCTTTCAGTCAGATACGCAGTATTTT	CASSFFQSDTQYF
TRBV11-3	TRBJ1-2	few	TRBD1	TGTGCCAGCAGGAGACCGGGACAGGGGGCCGGGGACTATGGCTACACCTTC	CASRRPGQGAGDYGYTF
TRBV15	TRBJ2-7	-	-	TGTGCCACCACCCGGGCAGGGGACTACGAGCAGTACTTC	CATTRAGDYEQYF
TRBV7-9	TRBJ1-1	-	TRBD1	TGTGCCAGCAGCCCTAGTTGGGGGGACAGGGACGATGCTGAAGCTTTCTTT	CASSPSWGDRDDAEAFF
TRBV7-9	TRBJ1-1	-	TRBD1	TGTGCCAGCAGCCAGGACAGGGGCGCTGAAGCTTTCTTT	CASSQDRGAEAFF
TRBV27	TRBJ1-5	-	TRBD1	TGTGCCAGCAAGCCGGGACAGGGATTAAGTCAGCCCCAGCATTTT	CASKPGQGLSQPQHF
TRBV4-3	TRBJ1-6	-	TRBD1	TGCGCCAGCAGCCAAAGAACAGGGGATAATTCACCCCTCCACTTT	CASSQRTGDNSPLHF
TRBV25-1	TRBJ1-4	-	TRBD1	TGTGCCAGCAGTGAAGGTGGGACAGTCCCTGGAAAACTGTTTTTT	CASSEGGTVPGKLFF
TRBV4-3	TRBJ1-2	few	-	TGCGCCAGCAGCCAAGATCAAGGGGTATATGGCTACACCTTC	CASSQDQGVYGYTF
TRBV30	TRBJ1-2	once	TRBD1	TGTGCCTGGATCCAGACAGGGGGTAGAAGCTATGGCTACACCTTC	CAWIQTGGRSYGYTF
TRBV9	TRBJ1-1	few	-	TGTGCCAGCAGCGTAGTCGGGATGGGCACTGAAGCTTTCTTT	CASSVVGMGTEAFF
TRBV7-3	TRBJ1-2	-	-	TGTGCCAGCAGCTCCACAGGGAAGGGCTATGGCTACACCTTC	CASSSTGKGYGYTF
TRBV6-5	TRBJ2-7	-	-	TGTGCCAGCAGTTATGTGGGGCGCTTGGGGCGCTACGAGCAGTACTTC	CASSYVGRLGRYEQYF
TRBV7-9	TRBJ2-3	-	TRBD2	TGTGCCAGCAGCTCAGGACTAGCGGGGAGCACAGATACGCAGTATTTT	CASSSGLAGSTDTQYF
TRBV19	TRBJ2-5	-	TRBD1	TGTGCCAGTAGTAAGGGACAGGGGTTGGAGAAGACCCAGTACTTC	CASSKGQGLEKTQYF
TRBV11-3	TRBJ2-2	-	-	TGTGCCAGCAGCCCTTGGGCCAACACCGGGGAGCTGTTTTTT	CASSPWANTGELFF
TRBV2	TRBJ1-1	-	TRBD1	TGTGCCAGCAGTGTTGTGGACAGGTTGAACACTGAAGCTTTCTTT	CASSVVDRLNTEAFF
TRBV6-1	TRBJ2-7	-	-	TGTGCCAGCAGTGAAGTGGGGGGCGAGCAGTACTTC	CASSEVGGEQYF
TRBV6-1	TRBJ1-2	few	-	TGTGCCAGCAGTGAAGTACAGGGCTATGGCTACACCTTC	CASSEVQGYGYTF
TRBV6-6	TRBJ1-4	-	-	TGTGCCAGCAGCCTACTCGATAGGGGTTCAGGTGAAAAACTGTTTTTT	CASSLLDRGSGEKLFF
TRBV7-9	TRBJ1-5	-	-	TGTGCCAGCAGCGTAGGAAGGGCGGGGCAGCCCCAGCATTTT	CASSVGRAGQPQHF
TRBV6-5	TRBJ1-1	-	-	TGTGCCAGCACCACAGACGGCTCAGGGGTAGCTTTCTTT	CASTTDGSGVAFF
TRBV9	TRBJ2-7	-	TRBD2	TGTGCCAGCAGCGGACCGGGACTAGCGCTTTCCGAGCAGTACTTC	CASSGPGLALSEQYF
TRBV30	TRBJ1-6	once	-	TGTGCCTGGATCGGTCAGGGAGGTTCACCCCTCCACTTT	CAWIGQGGSPLHF
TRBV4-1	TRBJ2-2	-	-	-	CAATLYMCGEHGELFF
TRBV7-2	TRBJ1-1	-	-	TGTGCCAGCAGTCCACAGGTGAACACTGAAGCTTTCTTT	CASSPQVNTEAFF
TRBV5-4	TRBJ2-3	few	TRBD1	TGTGCCAGCAGCTTTGACAGGGGAAGGACAGATACGCAGTATTTT	CASSFDRGRTDTQYF
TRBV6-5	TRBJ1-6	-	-	TGTGCCAGCGGCGTAGTGAGCGGTCCCCTCCACTTT	CASGVVSGPLHF
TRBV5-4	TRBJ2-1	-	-	TGTGCCAGCAGCTTGCTACTTTCCTCCTACAATGAGCAGTTCTTC	CASSLLLSSYNEQFF
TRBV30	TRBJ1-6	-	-	TGTGCCGTGACCGGGTGGGATTCACCCCTCCACTTT	CAVTGWDSPLHF
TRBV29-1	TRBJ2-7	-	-	TGCAGCGTTGCGGCAGGGGAGCTCTACGAGCAGTACTTC	CSVAAGELYEQYF
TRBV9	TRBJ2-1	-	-	TGTGCCAGCAGCCCTGACTCGCCCAATGAGCAGTTCTTC	CASSPDSPNEQFF
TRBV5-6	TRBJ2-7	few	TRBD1	TGTGCCAGCAGCCACGGACAGGGCTCCTACGAGCAGTACTTC	CASSHGQGSYEQYF
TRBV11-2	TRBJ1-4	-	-	TGTGCCAGCAGCTTAGAGTACTCAACTAATGAAAAACTGTTTTTT	CASSLEYSTNEKLFF
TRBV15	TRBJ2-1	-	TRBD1	TGTGCCACCAGCAGAGAGAGGGGGCGCGGGTCCTACAATGAGCAGTTCTTC	CATSRERGRGSYNEQFF
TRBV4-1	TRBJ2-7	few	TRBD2	TGCGCCAGCAGCCAAGCTAGCGGGGTCTCCTACGAGCAGTACTTC	CASSQASGVSYEQYF
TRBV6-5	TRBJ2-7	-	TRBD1	TGTGCCAGCAGTTACTCAGGGGGCGGCGAGCAGTACTTC	CASSYSGGGEQYF
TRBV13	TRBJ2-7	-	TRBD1	TGTGCCAGCAGCCTCCGGACAGGGATTCACGAGCAGTACTTC	CASSLRTGIHEQYF